This is a list of T cell receptor beta chains from one sample in a study of shared clonotypes between healthy human individuals. Generated by immunoSEQ multiplex PCR, the TCRdb table keeps only in-frame clones and is missing some. The repertoire holds 2 million to 2.5 million clones, with over 90% as singletons. Input material: naive CD4+ T cells from PBMCs. The receptors derive from a man between 18 and 35 years old in good health. Some clones in this sample may be carry-over from other donors' samples. CDR3s include the opening cysteine and the closing phenylalanine or tryptophan. The D gene is left open where the match is weak. Some rows have no size entry. The others give once, few or many, or a class for an expanded clone.

TRBV25-1	.	.	TRBJ1-2	TGTGCCAGCAGTGACCCCCAGATGCCCTATGGCTACACCTTC	CASSDPQMPYGYTF
TRBV25-1	.	.	TRBJ2-7	TGTGCCAGCAGTGAATTCACCAGGACCTACGAGCAGTACTTC	CASSEFTRTYEQYF
TRBV5-4	.	.	TRBJ2-7	TGTGCCAGCAACCCGGGTGGAGACTACGAGCAGTACTTC	CASNPGGDYEQYF
TRBV5-1	.	TRBD2	TRBJ2-3	TGCGCCAGCAGCCAGGGACTAGCCCCTTTGTCAGATACGCAGTATTTT	CASSQGLAPLSDTQYF
TRBV27	.	TRBD2	TRBJ2-7	TGTGCCAGCACCTGGGCTAGCGGGAAAACCTACGAGCAGTACTTC	CASTWASGKTYEQYF
TRBV7-2	once	.	TRBJ2-6	TGTGCCAGCAGCCGACGGGACTTCCGCTCTGGGGCCAACGTCCTGACTTTC	CASSRRDFRSGANVLTF
TRBV11-3	.	.	TRBJ2-3	TGTGCCAGCAGCCCCCGGTCCGGGGGTGATACGCAGTATTTT	CASSPRSGGDTQYF
TRBV28	.	.	TRBJ1-2	TGTGCCAGCAGTCTCCAACAGACGGCCCATACCTTC	CASSLQQTAHTF
TRBV29-1	.	.	TRBJ2-1	TGCAGCGGTAGGGGGAGGGCCGGTGAGCAGTTCTTC	CSGRGRAGEQFF
TRBV5-1	.	.	TRBJ2-7	TGCGCCAGCAGCTACCGTGGCGGAAGCTACGAGCAGTACTTC	CASSYRGGSYEQYF
TRBV5-1	.	.	TRBJ2-2	TGCGCCAGCAGCTTAGGGCAGCCCACCGGGGAGCTGTTTTTT	CASSLGQPTGELFF
TRBV28	.	.	TRBJ2-5	TGTGCCTCTTTGGCTCGAATCCAAGAGACCCAGTACTTC	CASLARIQETQYF
TRBV6-1	.	.	TRBJ2-7	TGTGCCAGCAGTGAAGCGGCCTCCGAGCAGTACTTC	CASSEAASEQYF
TRBV30	.	.	TRBJ1-1	TGTGCCTGGAACGGCAAGGGATGGAACACTGAAGCTTTCTTT	CAWNGKGWNTEAFF
TRBV18	.	TRBD1	TRBJ1-4	TGTGCCAGCTCACCAGGGGGACGACAGGGACCCGGTAATGAAAAACTGTTTTTT	CASSPGGRQGPGNEKLFF
TRBV6-1	.	.	TRBJ2-6	TGTGCCAGCACCCACTCTGGGGCCAACGTCCTGACTTTC	CASTHSGANVLTF
TRBV11-2	.	.	TRBJ1-1	TGTGCCAGCAGCTTCGGGGGCAAGAACACTGAAGCTTTCTTT	CASSFGGKNTEAFF
TRBV5-1	.	TRBD2	TRBJ2-1	TGCGCCAGCAGCTGGGGACTAGCGGGAGAATACAATGAGCAGTTCTTC	CASSWGLAGEYNEQFF
TRBV14	.	.	TRBJ2-5	TGTGCCAGCAGCCCGCCCGGGGGCCCTCTGGAGACCCAGTACTTC	CASSPPGGPLETQYF
TRBV5-1	.	.	TRBJ2-6	TGCGCCAGCAGCTTGGAGGGACGTACCCTTGGGGCCAACGTCCTGACTTTC	CASSLEGRTLGANVLTF
TRBV28	.	.	TRBJ2-4	TGTGCCAGCAGTTGGGGCGACTGGGGGCGAGGGATTCAGTACTTC	CASSWGDWGRGIQYF
TRBV19	few	.	TRBJ1-1	TGTGCCAGTAGTACGATCGCTTTGGGGATGAACACTGAAGCTTTCTTT	CASSTIALGMNTEAFF
TRBV6-5	.	.	TRBJ1-1	TGTGCCAGCAGTTACCTAAAGCAGGCATCTGAAGCTTTCTTT	CASSYLKQASEAFF
TRBV27	.	TRBD2	TRBJ2-7	TGTGCCAGCATAGGGACTAGCGGATCCTACGAGCAGTACTTC	CASIGTSGSYEQYF
TRBV4-2	.	TRBD1	TRBJ1-4	TGTGCCAGCAGCCAAAAGACAGGGAGGACTAATGAAAAACTGTTTTTT	CASSQKTGRTNEKLFF
TRBV7-9	.	.	TRBJ1-2	TGTGCCAGCAGCTTAGTTTCTAACTATGGCTACACCTTC	CASSLVSNYGYTF
TRBV7-2	.	.	TRBJ2-1	TGTGCCAGCAGCCGCGGCGCTAGCGACTACAATGAGCAGTTCTTC	CASSRGASDYNEQFF
TRBV11-2	.	.	TRBJ2-1	TGTGCCAGCAGCTTAGCCAGCGATTCCTACAATGAGCAGTTCTTC	CASSLASDSYNEQFF
TRBV5-1	.	TRBD2	TRBJ2-1	TGCGCCAGCAGCCCGGAGCGGGAGGGCCCCCAAATTAACAATGAGCAGTTCTTC	CASSPEREGPQINNEQFF
TRBV19	.	.	TRBJ2-1	TGTGCCAGTAGTCTCCGACAGGCTTACAATGAGCAGTTCTTC	CASSLRQAYNEQFF
TRBV18	.	.	TRBJ2-7	TGTGCCAGCTCACCACCGGGGAATGCACAGGGAAACCACGAGCAGTACTTC	CASSPPGNAQGNHEQYF
TRBV28	.	TRBD1	TRBJ1-1	TGTGCCAGCAGCGGTACAGGGGGAAACACTGAAGCTTTCTTT	CASSGTGGNTEAFF
TRBV28	.	.	TRBJ2-7	TGTGCCAGCAGTTTACCTGGGGGGAGCGAGCAGTACTTC	CASSLPGGSEQYF
TRBV6-6	.	.	TRBJ2-7	TGTGCCAGCAGTTACCGGAGACAGCCCTACGAGCAGTACTTC	CASSYRRQPYEQYF
TRBV28	.	.	TRBJ1-5	TGTGCCAGCACTCAGGGGACGAGTAGCAATCAGCCCCAGCATTTT	CASTQGTSSNQPQHF
TRBV5-4	.	.	TRBJ2-5	TGTGCCAGCAGCGGCCGGGGTGGCGAGACCCAGTACTTC	CASSGRGGETQYF
TRBV7-2	.	.	TRBJ2-5	TGTGCCAGCAGCTTTCCGCAAGAGACCCAGTACTTC	CASSFPQETQYF
TRBV30	.	.	TRBJ1-1	TGTGCCTGGAATAAGCGGGAGGGAGCTTTCTTT	CAWNKREGAFF
TRBV4-2	.	.	TRBJ2-5	TGTGCCAGCAGCCAAGACAGGGAGGAGACCCAGTACTTC	CASSQDREETQYF
TRBV30	.	TRBD1	TRBJ1-1	TGTGCCTGGACCCTAGGGACAGGGGTCACTGAAGCTTTCTTT	CAWTLGTGVTEAFF
TRBV11-1	.	.	TRBJ2-3	TGTGCCAGCAGCTTAGGGTGGGCCGGGTCAGATACGCAGTATTTT	CASSLGWAGSDTQYF
TRBV7-9	.	TRBD2	TRBJ2-5	TGTGCCAGCAGCTCTAGCGGGTGGAGTACGGAGACCCAGTACTTC	CASSSSGWSTETQYF
TRBV30	few	TRBD1	TRBJ1-1	TGTGCCTCAAATGAGGGACAGGGAAGCCAAGCTTTCTTT	CASNEGQGSQAFF
TRBV7-3	.	.	TRBJ2-1	TGTGCCAGCAGCTTAGTCCAGAACTCCTACAATGAGCAGTTCTTC	CASSLVQNSYNEQFF
TRBV4-1	.	TRBD2	TRBJ2-7	TGCGCCAGCAGCCAAGAATCAGGGCCTAGCGGGAGCTCCTACGAGCAGTACTTC	CASSQESGPSGSSYEQYF
TRBV7-9	once	.	TRBJ2-7	TGTGCCAGCAGCTCCCTTTGGCGAGCCTACGAGCAGTACTTC	CASSSLWRAYEQYF
TRBV27	.	TRBD1	TRBJ1-2	TGTGCCAGCAGTTCCCCCCGCCGACAGGGCAACTATGGCTACACCTTC	CASSSPRRQGNYGYTF
TRBV19	few	.	TRBJ1-5	TGTGCCAGTAGAGGGCAGGTGGGTAATCAGCCCCAGCATTTT	CASRGQVGNQPQHF
TRBV10-2	.	.	TRBJ2-1	TGCGCCAGCACACGGACAGAGAGCTCCTACAATGAGCAGTTCTTC	CASTRTESSYNEQFF
TRBV10-3	.	.	TRBJ1-1	TGTGCCATCAGTGAGTCGCGGGGGGGTCAAAAGAACACTGAAGCTTTCTTT	CAISESRGGQKNTEAFF
TRBV19	.	TRBD1	TRBJ2-3	TGTGCCAGTAGCCTACAGGGGGTACGGACAGATACGCAGTATTTT	CASSLQGVRTDTQYF
TRBV7-9	.	TRBD1	TRBJ2-1	TGTGCCAGCAGCTCGGACCGCCAGGGGGATCCCAATGAGCAGTTCTTC	CASSSDRQGDPNEQFF
TRBV4-1	.	.	TRBJ1-1	TGCGCCAGCAGCCAGTTGGAGGGAAACACTGAAGCTTTCTTT	CASSQLEGNTEAFF
TRBV6-6	.	.	TRBJ1-4	TGTGCCAGCAGCCATAAGAGCCAGGAGCATGAAAAACTGTTTTTT	CASSHKSQEHEKLFF
TRBV29-1	.	.	TRBJ1-2	TGCAGCGTTGAAGATGGGGCAGGGGCGGGCTATGGCTACACCTTC	CSVEDGAGAGYGYTF
TRBV4-1	.	TRBD2	TRBJ2-1	TGCGCCAGCAGCCAAGCCGTCGGGGGGTTTTACTACAATGAGCAGTTCTTC	CASSQAVGGFYYNEQFF